This TCR beta chain is from a study of circulating CD8 cells and anti-PD-1 response in melanoma. Trimming at V came to 8 bases and at J to 6 bases, leaving 8 bases not matched to a gene. The germline CDR1 and CDR2 sequences are MNHEY and SMNVEV (reference sequence). This CDR3 has 13 amino acids. In this sample, this clonotype is large. Its cognate antigen is unknown. Sorting of live CD3+CD8+TCRalphabeta+ cells by PD-1 and/or TIGIT gave four subsets. Using about 15 ng of total RNA, TCR libraries were made with the QIAseq Immune Repertoire TCR panel. TCRdb recomputed calls from the reads with MiXCR, one row per CDR3 protein. The sample has about 720 distinct CDR3 sequences, approximately 6% seen once; the top ten hold 10% to 15%. The study, taken as a whole, reports: Most experiments lacked replicates. Tumor reactivity was tested by peptide assays on expanded sorted subsets. Published repertoire comparisons used only baseline and M1 samples from a small cohort with few responders.

The chain couples TRBV27 to TRBJ2-3, with 7 positions matching TRBD2. The starting material was CD8+ T cells from PBMCs, obtained at baseline or after one month of anti-PD-1 therapy (not recorded which). This TCR derives from a human donor with melanoma. This CDR3 reads CASGMNGGDTQYF. The DNA of the CDR3 is TGTGCCAGCGGAATGAACGGGGGGGATACGCAGTATTTT.